This entry concerns a single TCR beta chain. The CDR3 has 12 amino acids. Per germline, CDR1 MNHEY and CDR2 SMNVEV (reference sequence). Trimming cost V 8 bases and J 8 bases, with 15 bases left between them. Extraction of RNA preceded its reverse transcription into cDNA, which served as the sequencing template. The assay was immunoSEQ multiplex PCR, and TCRdb's table has in-frame clones only and misses some. The sample has over 150,000 clones, about 60% seen once. These data are taken from a study of CD8+ T cells in alopecia areata. Treatment reported: oral pan-JAK inhibitor, 5-10 mg twice daily. The gene calls are TRBV27 and TRBJ1-2, with a tentative D call TRBD1 (5 bases). This sequence originates from a human donor with alopecia areata. Sequencing used CD4+ T cells sorted from blood, obtained at week 24, from a patient treated with tofacitinib. DNA for the CDR3: TGTGCCAGCCACGATTTGGGGGTCGGCTACACCTTC. It is translated as CASHDLGVGYTF.